The 7 T cell receptor beta chains reported below all come from one sample, sequenced in a study of blood T cell repertoires in COVID-19. Libraries were prepared by immunoSEQ multiplex PCR; TCRdb keeps only in-frame clonotypes and omits some of them. The sample includes around 220,000 clones, 87% of them seen just once. What was sequenced was PBMCs or T cells enriched from blood (not recorded which). These receptors originate from a woman under 40 with acute COVID-19.

This clone was picked up a small number of times. This chain uses TRBV5-4 with TRBJ2-7, with 12 bases aligning to TRBD2. Looked up from germline, CDR1 is SGHNT and CDR2 is YYREEE (reference sequence). The V gene end was trimmed by 0 bases and the J gene end by 0 bases; junction bases not matched to a gene: 7. This CDR3 comprises 18 residues. The CDR3 bases are TGTGCCAGCAGCTTGGCTCAGAGGACTAGCGGGACCTCCTACGAGCAGTACTTC. It is translated as CASSLAQRTSGTSYEQYF. Supplemented by reference TRBV5-4 and TRBJ2-7, the full variable domain reads ETGVTQSPTHLIKTRGQQVTLRCSSQSGHNTVSWYQQALGQGPQFIFQYYREEENGRGNFPPRFSGLQFPNYSSELNVNALELDDSALYLCASSLAQRTSGTSYEQYFGPGTRLTVT.

This clone was picked up many times. The chain is built from TRBV5-1 and TRBJ2-7; D perhaps matches TRBD1 (6 bases). The CDR3 extends over 16 amino acids. In germline, CDR1 is SGHRS, CDR2 YFSETQ. Trimming removed 0 bases at V and 2 bases at J, with 15 bases between. CDR3: CASSLGDRILTYEQYF. The CDR3, as DNA: TGCGCCAGCAGCTTGGGTGACAGGATCCTTACCTACGAGCAGTACTTC.

V and J are TRBV19 and TRBJ2-5; maybe TRBD2 (5 bases). This CDR3 has 17 residues. With 5 bases removed from V and 2 bases from J, the gap between germline ends came to 21 bases. The germline CDR1 and CDR2 sequences are LNHDA and SQIVND (reference sequence). DNA for the CDR3: TGTGCCAGTAGTCCCACTCACACTATCCGGGGACAAGAGACCCAGTACTTC. The encoded protein is CASSPTHTIRGQETQYF.

As DNA, the CDR3 is TGTGCCAGCAGTTTGCTTGGACAGCTAGAGACCCAGTACTTC. It specifies CASSLLGQLETQYF. The chain joins TRBV28 to TRBJ2-5, with D tentatively TRBD1 (6 bases). The CDR3 length is 14 residues. CDR1 is MDHEN and CDR2 is SYDVKM in the germline V gene. Trimming stripped 3 bases from V and 4 bases from J, with 12 bases between. Full variable domain (remainder filled in from reference TRBV28 and TRBJ2-5): DVKVTQSSRYLVKRTGEKVFLECVQDMDHENMFWYRQDPGLGLRLIYFSYDVKMKEKGDIPEGYSVSREKKERFSLILESASTNQTSMYLCASSLLGQLETQYFGPGTRLLVL.

V gene TRBV6-5 combines with J gene TRBJ1-2, with a weak D call TRBD1 (5 bases). Per germline, CDR1 MNHEY and CDR2 SVGAGI. This CDR3 has 16 amino acids. V lost 0 bases and J lost 4, with 15 bases in between. The DNA of the CDR3 is TGTGCCAGCAGTTACTCTAGGGGAGGAGAAAGCTATGGCTACACCTTC. This sequence encodes CASSYSRGGESYGYTF.

Turning to this clone: Within the sample, other DNA sequences also encode this same CDR3. This chain joins TRBV28 and TRBJ2-5, with D tentatively TRBD2 (5 bases). CDR1 and CDR2 from the germline V gene are MDHEN and SYDVKM. The CDR3 sequence is 15 residues long. Deletions cut 5 bases from V and 1 base from J, with 14 bases between. CDR3 nucleotides: TGTGCCAGCAGTCTACGACCGGGGTCCCAAGAGACCCAGTACTTC. Translation: CASSLRPGSQETQYF.

In its sample, this clone was seen once. The chain combines TRBV30 with TRBJ1-5; D not resolved. V was pared by 4 bases and J by 1 base, with 8 bases between. This CDR3 comprises 13 residues. Germline lookup yields CDR1 GTSNPN and CDR2 SVGIG (reference sequence). The chain's CDR3 is CAWTPGSNQPQHF. CDR3 bases: TGTGCCTGGACCCCGGGGAGCAATCAGCCCCAGCATTTT.